Listed below are T cell receptor beta chains from one sample, sequenced in a study of T cell changes during pregnancy in multiple sclerosis. Sequenced by immunoSEQ multiplex PCR; TCRdb stores in-frame clones only, minus some. Among tens of thousands of clones listed, around nine tenths were seen once. Sequencing used CD4+ T cells from peripheral blood mononuclear cells, obtained before pregnancy. These receptors were collected from a female donor with multiple sclerosis, enrolled in a pregnancy study. Both conserved end residues are part of each CDR3. Fields, in order: V gene, J gene, D gene, clone size, CDR3 protein. D genes are given only for firm matches. Clone size is given for some rows only: seen once, a few or many times, or a class if the clone is expanded.

TRBV6-1	TRBJ1-2	NA	NA	CASSEVSYGYTF
TRBV2	TRBJ1-5	NA	NA	CASSVTGNQPQHF
TRBV6-5	TRBJ2-7	NA	NA	CASSYPRGSYEQYF
TRBV19	TRBJ2-3	NA	NA	CASSVQLKADTQYF
TRBV7-6	TRBJ2-6	NA	NA	CASSLIIPSSGANVLTF
TRBV5-6	TRBJ2-7	TRBD2	NA	CASSRTSGSLYEQYF
TRBV19	TRBJ1-1	TRBD1	NA	CASSMNRGHTEAFF
TRBV5-4	TRBJ2-1	NA	NA	CASSLDRAEQFF
TRBV30	TRBJ2-1	NA	NA	CAWAGLNEQFF
TRBV27	TRBJ2-7	NA	NA	CASKGTGGLAGVYEQYF
TRBV7-9	TRBJ1-1	NA	few	CASSLGPRGDTEAFF
TRBV27	TRBJ2-2	NA	NA	CASRPNRVGNTGELFF
TRBV7-9	TRBJ1-5	NA	NA	CASSRRDSNQPQHF
TRBV5-1	TRBJ1-2	TRBD1	NA	CASSFDRAKYTF
TRBV2	TRBJ2-1	NA	once	CASGFRDTETEQFF
TRBV2	TRBJ2-1	TRBD1	NA	CASIPGTGYNEQFF
TRBV27	TRBJ1-1	NA	NA	CASSLRGTQSRAFF
TRBV27	TRBJ2-7	TRBD1	NA	CASRFSGQGSEQYF
TRBV28	TRBJ2-2	TRBD2	NA	CASSYLGTSGRNTGELFF
TRBV19	TRBJ2-5	NA	once	CASSIGHRTIQETQYF
TRBV29-1	TRBJ1-1	NA	NA	CSVGGGGGNTEAFF
TRBV5-6	TRBJ2-5	TRBD2	once	CASSLELAGGETQYF
TRBV19	TRBJ2-5	NA	NA	CASSMSGGYQETQYF
TRBV7-8	TRBJ2-1	TRBD1	NA	CASSLASDRGSWNEQFF
TRBV5-1	TRBJ2-1	NA	NA	CASSPRGGLTYNEQFF
TRBV2	TRBJ2-7	NA	NA	CASRATFLYEQYF
TRBV19	TRBJ1-2	TRBD1	once	CASRGDRARANYGYTF
TRBV28	TRBJ2-7	TRBD2	once	CASTPGGTSSYEQYF
TRBV6-5	TRBJ2-3	TRBD2	once	CASRGTSGRDTQYF
TRBV19	TRBJ2-1	TRBD1	once	CASRWDRGYNEQFF
TRBV5-1	TRBJ1-2	NA	NA	CASTPQTSSDYGYTF
TRBV5-4	TRBJ2-3	TRBD2	NA	CASSQPGLAGGADTQYF
TRBV5-6	TRBJ1-2	TRBD1	NA	CASSLAGTGLGGYTF
TRBV28	TRBJ1-5	NA	NA	CASRTFRVGSNQPQHF
TRBV10-2	TRBJ1-1	TRBD1	NA	CASREQGRPEAFF
TRBV11-2	TRBJ2-3	NA	NA	CASSLRRDTQYF
TRBV27	TRBJ2-7	NA	NA	CASSFRQLSYEQYF
TRBV6-5	TRBJ2-1	TRBD2	NA	CASSPGLAGKQFF
TRBV12-2	TRBJ1-1	NA	NA	CASPRGTTNTEAFF
TRBV5-1	TRBJ1-2	TRBD1	NA	CASSPPGQGFIGYTF
TRBV6-4	TRBJ1-2	NA	NA	CASSDTAGDGYYGYTF